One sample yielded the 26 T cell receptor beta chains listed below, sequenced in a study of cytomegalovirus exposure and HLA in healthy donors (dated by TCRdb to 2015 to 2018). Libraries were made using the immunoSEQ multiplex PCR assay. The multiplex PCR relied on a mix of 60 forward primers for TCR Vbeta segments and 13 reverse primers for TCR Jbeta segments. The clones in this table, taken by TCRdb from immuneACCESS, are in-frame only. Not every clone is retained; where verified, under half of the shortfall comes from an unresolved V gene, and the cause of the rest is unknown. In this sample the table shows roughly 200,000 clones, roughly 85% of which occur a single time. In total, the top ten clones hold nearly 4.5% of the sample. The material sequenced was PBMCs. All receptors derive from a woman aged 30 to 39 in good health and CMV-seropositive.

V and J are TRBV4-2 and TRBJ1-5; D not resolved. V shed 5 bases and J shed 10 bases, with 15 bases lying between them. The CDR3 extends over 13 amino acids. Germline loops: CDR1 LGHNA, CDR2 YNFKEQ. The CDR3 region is CASSSREGGPQHF. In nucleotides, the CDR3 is TGTGCCAGCAGCTCACGGGAGGGAGGACCCCAGCATTTT.

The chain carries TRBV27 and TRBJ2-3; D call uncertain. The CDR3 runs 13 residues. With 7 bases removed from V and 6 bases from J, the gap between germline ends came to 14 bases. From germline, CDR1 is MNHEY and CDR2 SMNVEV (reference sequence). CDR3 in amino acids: CASIGNLEDTQYF. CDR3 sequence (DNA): TGTGCCAGCATCGGCAATCTGGAGGATACGCAGTATTTT.

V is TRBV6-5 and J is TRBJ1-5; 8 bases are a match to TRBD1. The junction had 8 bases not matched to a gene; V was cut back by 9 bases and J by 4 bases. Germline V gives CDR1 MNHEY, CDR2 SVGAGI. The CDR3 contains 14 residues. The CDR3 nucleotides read TGTGCCAGTTCCAGGGGGCTTGAAAATCAGCCCCAGCATTTT. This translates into CASSRGLENQPQHF.

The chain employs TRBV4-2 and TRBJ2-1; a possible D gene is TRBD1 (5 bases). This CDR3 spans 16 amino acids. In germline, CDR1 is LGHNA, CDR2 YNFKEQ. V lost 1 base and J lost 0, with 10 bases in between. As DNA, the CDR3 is TGTGCCAGCAGCCAAGGGACACCAAGCTCCTACAATGAGCAGTTCTTC. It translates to CASSQGTPSSYNEQFF.

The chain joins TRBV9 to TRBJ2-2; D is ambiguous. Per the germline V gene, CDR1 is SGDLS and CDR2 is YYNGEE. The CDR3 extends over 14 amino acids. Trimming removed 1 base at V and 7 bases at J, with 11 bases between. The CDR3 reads CASSVPPSGGELFF. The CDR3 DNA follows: TGTGCCAGCAGCGTACCACCCTCGGGCGGGGAGCTGTTTTTT.

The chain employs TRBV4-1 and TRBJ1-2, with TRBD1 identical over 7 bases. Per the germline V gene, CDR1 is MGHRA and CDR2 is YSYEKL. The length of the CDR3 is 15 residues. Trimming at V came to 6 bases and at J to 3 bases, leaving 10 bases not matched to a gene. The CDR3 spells CASRPSDRDDYGYTF. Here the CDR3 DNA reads TGCGCCAGCAGACCCTCCGACAGGGATGACTATGGCTACACCTTC.

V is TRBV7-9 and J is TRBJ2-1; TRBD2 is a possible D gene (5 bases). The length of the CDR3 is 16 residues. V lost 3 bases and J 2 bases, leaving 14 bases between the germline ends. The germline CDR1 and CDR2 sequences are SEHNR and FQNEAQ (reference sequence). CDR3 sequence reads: CASSFRLRSAYNEQFF. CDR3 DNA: TGTGCCAGCAGCTTCCGACTAAGGTCTGCCTACAATGAGCAGTTCTTC.

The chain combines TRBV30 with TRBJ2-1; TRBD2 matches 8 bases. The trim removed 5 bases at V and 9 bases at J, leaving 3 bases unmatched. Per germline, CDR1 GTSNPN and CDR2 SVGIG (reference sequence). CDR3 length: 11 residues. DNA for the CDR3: TGTGCCTGGGCCGGGGGGGGTGAGCAGTTCTTC. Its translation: CAWAGGGEQFF.

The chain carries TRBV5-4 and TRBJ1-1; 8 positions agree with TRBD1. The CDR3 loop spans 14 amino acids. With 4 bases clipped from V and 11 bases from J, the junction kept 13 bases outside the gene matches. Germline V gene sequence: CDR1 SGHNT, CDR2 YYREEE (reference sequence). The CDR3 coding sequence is TGTGCCAGCAGCCCAATACCCCAGGGGGCTGGGGCTTTCTTT. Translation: CASSPIPQGAGAFF. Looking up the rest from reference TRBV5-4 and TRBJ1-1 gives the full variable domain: ETGVTQSPTHLIKTRGQQVTLRCSSQSGHNTVSWYQQALGQGPQFIFQYYREEENGRGNFPPRFSGLQFPNYSSELNVNALELDDSALYLCASSPIPQGAGAFFGQGTRLTVV.

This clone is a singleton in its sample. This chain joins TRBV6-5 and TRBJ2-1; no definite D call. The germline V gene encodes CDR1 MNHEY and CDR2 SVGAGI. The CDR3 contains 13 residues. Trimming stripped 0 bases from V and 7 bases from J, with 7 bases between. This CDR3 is CASSYSRWNEQFF. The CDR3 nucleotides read TGTGCCAGCAGTTACTCCCGGTGGAATGAGCAGTTCTTC.

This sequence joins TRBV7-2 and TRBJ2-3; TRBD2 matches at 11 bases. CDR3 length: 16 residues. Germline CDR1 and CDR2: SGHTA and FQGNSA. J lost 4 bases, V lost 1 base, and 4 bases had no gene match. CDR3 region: CASSLVVSGGADTQYF. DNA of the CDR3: TGTGCCAGCAGCTTAGTAGTTAGCGGGGGGGCAGATACGCAGTATTTT.

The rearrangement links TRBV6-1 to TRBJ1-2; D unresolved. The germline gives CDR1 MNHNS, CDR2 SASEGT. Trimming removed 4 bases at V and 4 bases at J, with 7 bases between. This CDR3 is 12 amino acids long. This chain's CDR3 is CASSAPSYGYTF. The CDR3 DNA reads TGTGCCAGCAGTGCCCCTAGCTATGGCTACACCTTC.

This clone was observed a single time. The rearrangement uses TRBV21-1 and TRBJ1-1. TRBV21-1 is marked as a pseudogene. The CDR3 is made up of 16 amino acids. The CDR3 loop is CASSTSQGGGNTEAFF. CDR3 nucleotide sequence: TGTGCCAGCAGCACCTCCCAAGGCGGGGGGAACACTGAAGCTTTCTTT.

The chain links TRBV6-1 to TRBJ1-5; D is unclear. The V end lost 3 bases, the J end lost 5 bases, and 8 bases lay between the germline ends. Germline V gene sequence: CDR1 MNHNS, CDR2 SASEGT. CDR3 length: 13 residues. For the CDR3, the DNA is TGTGCCAGCAGTGAGACAATCGATCAGCCCCAGCATTTT. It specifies CASSETIDQPQHF.

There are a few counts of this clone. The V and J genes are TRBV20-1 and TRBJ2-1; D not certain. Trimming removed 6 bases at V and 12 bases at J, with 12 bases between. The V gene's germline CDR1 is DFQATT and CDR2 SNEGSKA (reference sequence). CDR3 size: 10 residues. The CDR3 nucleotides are TGCAGTGCCCCACTCGAACGGCAGTTCTTC. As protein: CSAPLERQFF.

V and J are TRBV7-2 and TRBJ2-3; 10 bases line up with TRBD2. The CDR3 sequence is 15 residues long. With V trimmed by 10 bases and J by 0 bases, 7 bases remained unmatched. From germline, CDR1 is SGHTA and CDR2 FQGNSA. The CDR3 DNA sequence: TGTGCCACCGCGGGACTAGCGAGTAGCACAGATACGCAGTATTTT. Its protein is CATAGLASSTDTQYF.

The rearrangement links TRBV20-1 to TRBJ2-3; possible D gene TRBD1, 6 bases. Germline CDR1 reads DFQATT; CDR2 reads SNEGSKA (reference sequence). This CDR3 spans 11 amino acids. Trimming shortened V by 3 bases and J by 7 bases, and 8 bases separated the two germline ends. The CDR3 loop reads CSARGDNTQYF. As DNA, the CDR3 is TGCAGTGCTAGGGGGGACAATACGCAGTATTTT.

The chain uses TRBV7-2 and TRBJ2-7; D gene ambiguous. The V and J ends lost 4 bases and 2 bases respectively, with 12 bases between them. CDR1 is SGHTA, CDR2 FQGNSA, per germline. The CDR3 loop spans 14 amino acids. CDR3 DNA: TGTGCCAGCAGCTCCCATCACACGACCTACGAGCAGTACTTC. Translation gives CASSSHHTTYEQYF.

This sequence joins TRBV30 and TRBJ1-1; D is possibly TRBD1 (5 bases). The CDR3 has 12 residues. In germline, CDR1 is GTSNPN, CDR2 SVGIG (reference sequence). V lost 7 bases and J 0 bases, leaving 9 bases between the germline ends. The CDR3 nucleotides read TGTGCCTTAACAGGTCTGAACACTGAAGCTTTCTTT. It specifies CALTGLNTEAFF.

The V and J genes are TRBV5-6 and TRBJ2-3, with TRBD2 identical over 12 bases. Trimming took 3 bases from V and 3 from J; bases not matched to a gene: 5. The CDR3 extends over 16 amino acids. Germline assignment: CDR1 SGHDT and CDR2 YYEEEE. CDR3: CASSWGGTSGTDTQYF. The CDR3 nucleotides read TGTGCCAGCAGCTGGGGAGGGACTAGCGGGACAGATACGCAGTATTTT.

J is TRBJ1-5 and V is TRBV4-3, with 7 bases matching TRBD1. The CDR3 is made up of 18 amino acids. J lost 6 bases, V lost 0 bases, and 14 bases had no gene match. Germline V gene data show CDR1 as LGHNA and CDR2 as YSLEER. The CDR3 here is CASSQDWVRQGVSQPQHF. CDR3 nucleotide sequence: TGCGCCAGCAGCCAAGATTGGGTTAGACAGGGAGTGAGTCAGCCCCAGCATTTT.

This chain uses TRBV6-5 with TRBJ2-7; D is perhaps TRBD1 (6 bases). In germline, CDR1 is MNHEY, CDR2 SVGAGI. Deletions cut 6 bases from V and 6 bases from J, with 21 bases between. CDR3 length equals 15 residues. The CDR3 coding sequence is TGTGCCAGCAGCTTACAGGGTCCAGACCTGGGCGAGCAGTACTTC. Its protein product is CASSLQGPDLGEQYF.

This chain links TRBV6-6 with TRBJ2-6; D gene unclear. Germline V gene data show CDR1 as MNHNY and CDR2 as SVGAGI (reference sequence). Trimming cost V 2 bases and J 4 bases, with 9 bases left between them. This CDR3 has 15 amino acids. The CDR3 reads CASSYPNPGANVLTF. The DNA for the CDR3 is TGTGCCAGCAGTTACCCAAATCCCGGGGCCAACGTCCTGACTTTC.

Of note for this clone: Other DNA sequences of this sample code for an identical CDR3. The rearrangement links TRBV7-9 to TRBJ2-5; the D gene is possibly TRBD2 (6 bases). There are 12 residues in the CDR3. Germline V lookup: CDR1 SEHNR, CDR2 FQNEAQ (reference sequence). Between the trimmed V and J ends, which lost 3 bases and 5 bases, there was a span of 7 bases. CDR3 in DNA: TGTGCCAGCAGCTTTGGGGGGGAGACCCAGTACTTC. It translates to CASSFGGETQYF.

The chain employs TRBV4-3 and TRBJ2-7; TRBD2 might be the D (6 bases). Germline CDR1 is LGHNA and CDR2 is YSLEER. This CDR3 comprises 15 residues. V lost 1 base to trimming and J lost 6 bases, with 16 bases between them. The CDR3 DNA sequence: TGCGCCAGCAGCCAAGGGACGGCTAGCGCTAGCGAGCAGTACTTC. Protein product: CASSQGTASASEQYF.

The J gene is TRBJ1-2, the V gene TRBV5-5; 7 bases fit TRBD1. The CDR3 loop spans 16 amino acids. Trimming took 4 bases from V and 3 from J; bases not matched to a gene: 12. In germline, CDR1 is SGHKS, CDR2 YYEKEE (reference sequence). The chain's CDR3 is CASSAPSGGPYYGYTF. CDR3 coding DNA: TGTGCCAGCAGCGCCCCCTCAGGGGGGCCCTACTATGGCTACACCTTC.